Here is one T cell receptor beta chain with its context. Antigen: not known. TCRdb reprocessed the PCR reads via MiXCR and lists one record per CDR3 protein. The repertoire holds approximately 100,000 distinct CDR3 sequences, with roughly 38% as singletons. This entry comes from a study of molecular identifiers for immune sequencing clone quantification. Background on the study: The replicate experiment used RNA from 20,000 or 100,000 naive CD8 cells. This RNA was split into five aliquots, and four of them were sequenced.

Study conclusions and caveats: Shared barcodes on identical TCR molecules could underestimate the sizes of highly expanded clones.

CDR3 length equals 22 residues. The ends lost 5 bases at V and 5 bases at J; junction bases unmatched: 25. The germline gives CDR1 PRHDT, CDR2 FYEKMQ (reference sequence). Source material for naive CD8 libraries was roughly 20,000 to 1,100,000 sorted cells, with 10%, 30% or 50% RNA. When naive CD8 T cells were sorted, they were gated as CD8+CD4-CCR7+CD45RA+. The sequenced sample was naive CD8+ T cells from blood, with Jurkat cell RNA spiked in. Subset in this sample: FACS-sorted CD8+CD4-CCR7+CD45RA+ naive T cells. The clonotype was recovered from a human donor in good health. Some libraries in this study had Jurkat cell RNA spiked in. The V call is TRBV13, the J call TRBJ2-1; TRBD2 agrees at 12 bases. CDR3 in DNA: TGTGCCAGCAGCCCAACTAGCGGGAGGACCCTTTACCCATCCGTTCGTAACAATGAGCAGTTCTTC. Translating it yields CASSPTSGRTLYPSVRNNEQFF.